Below, 18 T cell receptor beta chains from the same sample are listed, as sequenced in a study of tumor and adjacent non-tumor tissue in lung cancer. The template was RNA from unsorted bulk tissue. A modified ARM-PCR protocol with three rounds of nested PCR amplified TCRbeta. TCRdb re-called the multiplex PCR reads with MiXCR, one entry per CDR3 protein. The data show about 140,000 distinct CDR3 sequences, approximately 70% seen once. Specimen: lung tumor tissue. These receptors all stem from a man aged 60 to 75 with small cell lung cancer.

A note on this clonotype: At one end, the junction sequence differs from germline, possibly due to a read error. This chain uses TRBV20-1 with TRBJ1-4, with 8 bases identical to TRBD1. The CDR3 covers 14 residues. Germline V lookup: CDR1 DFQATT, CDR2 SNEGSKA (reference sequence). The CDR3 coding sequence is TGCAGTGCTCAGCACAGGGGGGGATTTGAAAAACTATTTTTT. As protein: CSAQHRGGFEKLFF.

This clonotype has ten or more counts. The chain employs TRBV29-1 and TRBJ1-1; 11 nucleotides align to TRBD1. The CDR3 is made up of 14 amino acids. In germline, CDR1 is SQVTM, CDR2 ANQGSEA. The junction had 5 bases not matched to a gene; V was cut back by 5 bases and J by 3 bases. The CDR3 DNA reads as TGCAGCGTTTGGGACAGGGGGTGGGACACTGAAGCTTTCTTT. Translated: CSVWDRGWDTEAFF.

This clonotype was detected ten times or more. This chain uses TRBV28 with TRBJ2-7, with 10 bases that match TRBD2. The CDR3 contains 14 residues. V lost 8 bases, J lost 5 bases, and 9 bases stayed unmatched. Germline CDR1 and CDR2: MDHEN and SYDVKM. The CDR3 nucleotides are TGTGCCAGCCACAGGCTAGCGGGAGCGGACGAGCAGTACTTC. Residues: CASHRLAGADEQYF.

Ten or more counts support this clonotype. The V gene is TRBV6-5, the J gene TRBJ2-2; 10 nucleotides align to TRBD1. The CDR3 is 16 residues long. Germline CDR1 reads MNHEY; CDR2 reads SVGAGI. The trim removed 1 base at V and 4 bases at J, leaving 3 bases unmatched. CDR3 region: CASSYFGTGVTGELFF. The CDR3 region has the DNA TGTGCCAGCAGTTACTTCGGGACAGGGGTCACCGGGGAGCTGTTTTTT.

A note on this clonotype: Germline is not matched at one junction end, which may reflect a read error. This chain uses TRBV12-3 or TRBV12-4 with TRBJ2-7; D is unresolved. The CDR3 totals 13 residues. The CDR3 DNA reads as TGTACCAGCAATTCGAGACACCGCTACGAGCAGTACTTC. Residues: CTSNSRHRYEQYF.

Turning to this clonotype: The junction and the germline gene differ at one end; a read error may be behind it. The gene calls are TRBV7-8 and TRBJ2-7, with 7 bases identical to TRBD1. CDR3 length: 14 residues. The germline V gene encodes CDR1 SGHVS and CDR2 FQNEAQ. CDR3 in DNA: TGTGCCAGCCGATCGGCCAGGGGGACCTACGAGCAATACTTC. It specifies CASRSARGTYEQYF.

Comments on this clonotype: The conserved final phenylalanine or tryptophan is absent from the CDR3, which likely points to a read error. This rearrangement joins TRBV6-2 or TRBV6-3 to TRBJ1-5; TRBD1 agrees at 7 bases. CDR3 length: 14 amino acids. Per germline, CDR1 MNHEY and CDR2 SVGEGT. CDR3 coding DNA: TGTGCCTGCGGGACAGAGTATAGCAGTCAGCTCCAGCATATT. This codes for CACGTEYSSQLQHI.

Concerning this clonotype itself: This likely comes from a read error, as the CDR3 has no conserved phenylalanine or tryptophan at its end. This chain links TRBV6-6 with TRBJ2-5, with D perhaps matching TRBD2 (5 bases). V lost 11 bases to trimming and J lost 5 bases, with 15 bases between them. The germline gives CDR1 MNHNY, CDR2 SVGAGI (reference sequence). This CDR3 has 12 residues. CDR3 in amino acids: CASGGVVETQYI. The CDR3 region has the DNA TGTGCCTCCGGAGGAGTGGTGGAGACCCAGTACATC.

At least ten counts were recorded for this clonotype. The CDR3 nucleotides are TGCAGTGCCATCCTTGGCGGGGGTTATGAAAAACTGTTTTTT. Translated, it gives CSAILGGGYEKLFF. This sequence joins TRBV20-1 and TRBJ1-4; D is possibly TRBD1 (5 bases). Germline-derived CDR1 and CDR2 are DFQATT and SNEGSKA (reference sequence). The V gene lost 6 bases and the J gene lost 6 bases, with 17 bases spanning the gap. This CDR3 contains 14 residues.

With regard to this clonotype: Being one base from a much bigger clone, this may be a read error. The CDR3 DNA sequence: TGTGTTAGTGGCCTTCACAGGGGGCCTGGAAACACCATATATTTT. Its translation: CVSGLHRGPGNTIYF. The chain carries TRBV12-5 and TRBJ1-3; the match to TRBD1 covers 9 bases. Germline CDR1 reads LGHNT; CDR2 reads FRNRAP. The length of the CDR3 is 15 residues.

In the case of this clonotype: At one of its ends the junction is not consistent with the germline gene, which may arise from a read error. The chain carries TRBV11-3 and TRBJ2-1; TRBD2 agrees at 8 bases. CDR1 and CDR2 from the germline V gene are SGHNT and YENEEA. The CDR3 consists of 13 residues. CDR3 coding DNA: TGTGTCAGCAGCTTAGATGCGGGGGGTCGGCAATTCTTC. Encoded protein: CVSSLDAGGRQFF.

A remark on this clonotype: The germline gene is not matched at one end of the junction; a read error may be the cause. The genes are TRBV12-3 or TRBV12-4 and TRBJ2-2; the D gene is possibly TRBD2 (5 bases). This CDR3 is 16 amino acids long. The CDR3 sequence: CTSSLVPRRNTGEQFF. The CDR3 DNA follows: TGTACCAGCAGTTTAGTTCCTCGGCGGAACACCGGGGAGCAGTTTTTT.

This clonotype has just one count. Possible read error: a much larger clone is one base away. The chain recombines TRBV5-4 with TRBJ1-5, with a tentative D call TRBD1 (6 bases). CDR1 SGHNT and CDR2 YYREEE come from the germline V gene (reference sequence). The CDR3 spans 13 residues. This CDR3 reads CASSLGGQQPHHF. In DNA, the CDR3 is TGTGCCAGCAGCTTGGGGGGGCAACAGCCCCATCATTTT.

A word on this clonotype: An end of the junction differs from the germline gene, which may be a read error. The V call is TRBV6-1, the J call TRBJ1-6, with TRBD1 matching 7 bases. The CDR3 is 14 residues long. Germline-derived CDR1 and CDR2 are MNHNS and SASEGT. CDR3 DNA sequence: TGTGCCAGCAGTGTGGAGGGGGCTTGGTCACCCATCCACTTT. Its protein product is CASSVEGAWSPIHF.

About this clonotype itself: Just one base apart from a much larger clone, this may be a read error. The chain employs TRBV6-1 and TRBJ2-7; 10 bases map to TRBD2. This CDR3 comprises 18 residues. Germline CDR1 and CDR2: MNHNS and SASEGT. The CDR3 loop reads CPSRYRFLAGEYRYEQYF. The CDR3 region has the DNA TGTCCCAGCAGATATCGGTTTCTAGCGGGAGAATATCGGTACGAGCAGTACTTC.

With regard to this clonotype: A read error may produce the germline difference seen at one junction end. The chain is built from TRBV24-1 and TRBJ2-7; TRBD1 agrees at 8 bases. The CDR3 loop spans 15 amino acids. Per the germline V gene, CDR1 is KGHDR and CDR2 is SFDVKD. CDR3 sequence (DNA): TGTGCCACCACTGATTTGAGGACAGGGTCCCACGAGCAGTACTTC. This gives the protein CATTDLRTGSHEQYF.

Note on this clonotype: A read error is possible here, since a much larger clone lies one base away. The chain recombines TRBV29-1 with TRBJ2-1; D gene ambiguous. This CDR3 has 11 amino acids. Germline loops: CDR1 SQVTM, CDR2 ANQGSEA. The V gene lost 4 bases and the J gene lost 8 bases, with 9 bases spanning the gap. CDR3 in DNA: TGCAGCGTTGTTTCCGACTATGAGCAGTTCTTC. Its translation is CSVVSDYEQFF.

As for this clonotype: This may come from a read error, since a much larger clone is one base off. CDR3: CVSSLWLIGELFF. The CDR3 DNA reads as TGTGTCAGCAGTTTATGGCTAATCGGGGAGCTGTTTTTT. This chain links TRBV12-3 or TRBV12-4 with TRBJ2-2; D call uncertain. The CDR3 covers 13 residues.